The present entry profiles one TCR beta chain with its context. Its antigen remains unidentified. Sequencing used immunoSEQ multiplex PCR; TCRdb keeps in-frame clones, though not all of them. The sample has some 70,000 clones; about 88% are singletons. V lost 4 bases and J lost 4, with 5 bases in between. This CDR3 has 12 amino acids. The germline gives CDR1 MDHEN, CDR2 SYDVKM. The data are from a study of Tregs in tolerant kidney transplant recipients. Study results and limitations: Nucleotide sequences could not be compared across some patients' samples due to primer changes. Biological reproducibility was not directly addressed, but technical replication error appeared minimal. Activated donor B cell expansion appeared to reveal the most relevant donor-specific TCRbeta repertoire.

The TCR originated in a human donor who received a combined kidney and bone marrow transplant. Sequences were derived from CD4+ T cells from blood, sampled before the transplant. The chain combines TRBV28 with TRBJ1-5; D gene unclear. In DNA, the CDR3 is TGTGCCAGCAGTTCGGGGAATCAGCCCCAGCATTTT. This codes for CASSSGNQPQHF.